Listed below are T cell receptor beta chains from one sample, sequenced in a study of blood T cell repertoires in COVID-19. Using immunoSEQ multiplex PCR, the repertoire was profiled, and TCRdb retains in-frame clones only, with some absent. The sample carries 20,000 to 30,000 clones, approximately 80% recorded once. The source material was peripheral blood. These receptors were obtained from a human donor in a cohort sampled during active COVID-19. Both conserved end residues are part of each CDR3. The order of the fields is CDR3 DNA, CDR3 protein, D gene, J gene, clone size, V gene. The D gene is left open where the match is weak. Only part of the rows carry a size: once, few, many, or a class if the clone is expanded.

TGCGCCAGCAGCTCAACCGGGACAGGGGGGGCTGGGGCCAACGTCCTGACTTTC	CASSSTGTGGAGANVLTF	TRBD1	TRBJ2-6	few	TRBV5-1
TGTGCCAGCAGCGTAGGGACAGCTAGGGGCACTGAAGCTTTCTTT	CASSVGTARGTEAFF	NA	TRBJ1-1	NA	TRBV9
TGTGCCAGCAGTCCCCTGACGGAGATTTCAGAAAAACTGTTTTTT	CASSPLTEISEKLFF	NA	TRBJ1-4	NA	TRBV27
TGTGCCAGCAGTTACTCGTGGCAGGGTTACCACGAGCAGTACTTC	CASSYSWQGYHEQYF	NA	TRBJ2-7	NA	TRBV6-5
TGTGCCAGTAGTATTTTACCGGGTGGGGGACAGGGCCCTTTCGGCTCTGGAAACACCATATATTTT	CASSILPGGGQGPFGSGNTIYF	TRBD1	TRBJ1-3	NA	TRBV19
TGTGCTAGTGGATTGGACTTTCAAGAGACCCAGTACTTC	CASGLDFQETQYF	NA	TRBJ2-5	few	TRBV12-5
TGTGCCAGCAGCTCACGCAAGGGGTGGGATGGCTACACCTTC	CASSSRKGWDGYTF	NA	TRBJ1-2	NA	TRBV13
TGTGCCAGCAGTGAAGGGCAGGCATTCTACTATGGCTACACCTTC	CASSEGQAFYYGYTF	NA	TRBJ1-2	NA	TRBV2
TGTGCCACCAGCAGAAGCCCGGGGGAAACCACAGATACGCAGTATTTT	CATSRSPGETTDTQYF	NA	TRBJ2-3	NA	TRBV15
TGTGCCAGCAGCTCGACCCCAGGGGCCTTGAACACTGAAGCTTTCTTT	CASSSTPGALNTEAFF	NA	TRBJ1-1	NA	TRBV13
TGTGCCAGCAGTGTGAGGACAGGGACGGACGAGCAGTACTTC	CASSVRTGTDEQYF	TRBD1	TRBJ2-7	few	TRBV2
TGTGCCAGCAGTTCCGGGACAGGGGGCTCCTACGAGCAGTACTTC	CASSSGTGGSYEQYF	TRBD1	TRBJ2-7	NA	TRBV27
TGTGCCAGCAGTCGCGGGACTATCCAAGAGACCCAGTACTTC	CASSRGTIQETQYF	TRBD2	TRBJ2-5	NA	TRBV4-2
TGTGCCAGCAGTAGCGGGGGGTTCGGTGAGCAGTTCTTC	CASSSGGFGEQFF	TRBD2	TRBJ2-1	once	TRBV2
TGTGGTTCAGCAGGGGCTAGCCCCCAAGAGACCCAGTACTTC	CGSAGASPQETQYF	NA	TRBJ2-5	NA	TRBV2
TGTGCCAGCAGTGGGGCAACTGAAGCTTTCTTT	CASSGATEAFF	NA	TRBJ1-1	NA	TRBV6-2/TRBV6-3
TGTGCCAGCAGTCCGTCCCGGGACTCCCTCTCCGAGCAGTACTTC	CASSPSRDSLSEQYF	NA	TRBJ2-7	NA	TRBV27